These 18 T cell receptor beta chains were sequenced from one sample in a study of blood T cells in healthy people across ages. Primed by a sample-barcoded 5' primer and a J-beta primer mix, a second PCR proceeded for about 7 to 11 cycles. TCRdb passed the 5' RACE reads through MiXCR, listing each CDR3 protein once. The repertoire holds hundreds of thousands of distinct CDR3 sequences, with around 43% as singletons. What was sequenced was blood. The receptors originated from a man at least 80 years old in good health.

This sequence joins TRBV12-3 or TRBV12-4 and TRBJ2-7; tentatively, D is TRBD2 (6 bases). CDR3 length: 14 residues. Trimming left V 3 bases short and J 7 bases short, with 16 bases between. DNA of the CDR3: TGTGCCAGCAGTTTCTCGGAGGGGTTGGATGAGCAGTACTTC. Its translation is CASSFSEGLDEQYF.

This clonotype has a handful of counts. CDR3 residues: CASSLAERYNEQFF. In DNA, the CDR3 is TGCGCCAGCAGCTTGGCCGAGCGTTACAATGAGCAGTTCTTC. The rearrangement joins TRBV5-1 to TRBJ2-1; no definite D call. V dropped 0 bases and J dropped 4 bases, with 8 bases sitting between them. The CDR3 runs 14 residues. The germline gives CDR1 SGHRS, CDR2 YFSETQ.

In regard to this clonotype: Germline and junction disagree at one end, which may indicate a read error. V usage is TRBV7-2 and J usage is TRBJ2-4; D is possibly TRBD2 (6 bases). The J call could be wrong; TRBJ2-5 is a better fit for the DNA end. Germline loops: CDR1 SGHTA, CDR2 FQGNSA. The CDR3 has 14 amino acids. CDR3 coding DNA: TGTGCCTGCAGCTTAGAGAGGCGGGGCGAGACCCAGTACTTC. It yields the protein CACSLERRGETQYF.

This clonotype came up many times. The V call is TRBV6-6, the J call TRBJ2-1, with 9 bases fitting TRBD2. Germline values: CDR1 MNHNY, CDR2 SVGAGI (reference sequence). V lost 2 bases, J lost 5 bases, and 4 bases stayed unmatched. The CDR3 covers 15 residues. In nucleotides, the CDR3 is TGTGCCAGCAGTTACCCAGCGGGAGGCAACAATGAGCAGTTCTTC. It translates to CASSYPAGGNNEQFF.

A few counts support this clonotype. The rearrangement uses TRBV3-1 and TRBJ2-7, with TRBD2 identical over 7 bases. The germline V gene encodes CDR1 LGHDT and CDR2 YNNKEL (reference sequence). CDR3 length equals 15 residues. Trimming removed 2 bases from V and 1 base from J; junction bases left unmatched: 5. As DNA, the CDR3 is TGTGCCAGCAGCCAATTCATTAGCGGGTCCTACGAGCAGTACTTC. It yields the protein CASSQFISGSYEQYF.

This sequence joins TRBV24-1 and TRBJ2-5; 12 bases line up with TRBD2. This CDR3 contains 16 residues. The junction had 14 bases not matched to a gene; V was cut back by 5 bases and J by 11 bases. Germline CDR1 reads KGHDR; CDR2 reads SFDVKD. CDR3 amino acids: CATSGGLAGPSGEQYF. CDR3 nucleotide sequence: TGTGCCACCAGTGGTGGACTAGCGGGACCCTCGGGAGAGCAGTACTTC.

The rearrangement joins TRBV20-1 to TRBJ2-5; 10 bases are a match to TRBD2. The J call could be wrong; TRBJ2-7 is a better fit for the DNA end. This CDR3 is built from 15 residues. CDR1 and CDR2 from the germline V gene are DFQATT and SNEGSKA (reference sequence). The CDR3 nucleotides read TGCAGTGCTATTCCAGGGGCTAGCGGGAGATGCGAGCAGTACTTC. Translating gives CSAIPGASGRCEQYF.

This clonotype occurred a few times. The chain combines TRBV20-1 with TRBJ2-7, with 9 bases matching TRBD1. After removal of 3 bases from V and 3 bases from J, the junction contained 9 bases not matched to a gene. This CDR3 comprises 15 residues. The germline V gene encodes CDR1 DFQATT and CDR2 SNEGSKA (reference sequence). The CDR3 bases are TGCAGTGCTAGGTCTACCGGGACAGGGCTCTACGAGCAGTACTTC. The encoded protein is CSARSTGTGLYEQYF.

The chain employs TRBV7-2 and TRBJ2-1; 7 bases are a match to TRBD1. This CDR3 is built from 14 residues. Trimming took 1 base from V and 8 from J; bases not matched to a gene: 5. The V gene's germline CDR1 is SGHTA and CDR2 FQGNSA. CDR3 in amino acids: CASSLDQGVYEQFF. The CDR3 coding sequence is TGTGCCAGCAGCTTAGATCAGGGGGTCTATGAGCAGTTCTTC.

This chain links TRBV6-2 or TRBV6-3 with TRBJ2-5; D is possibly TRBD1 or TRBD2 (7 bases each). Trimming removed 2 bases at V and 8 bases at J, with 18 bases between. Germline V lookup: CDR1 MNHEY, CDR2 SVGEGT. The CDR3 runs to 15 residues. The CDR3 loop reads CASSYPGGVLATQYF. The CDR3 DNA sequence: TGTGCCAGCAGTTACCCAGGGGGGGTCTTGGCTACCCAGTACTTC.

The chain has TRBV6-2 or TRBV6-3 and TRBJ1-5, with unresolved D. This CDR3 is built from 12 residues. V dropped 5 bases and J dropped 5 bases, with 7 bases sitting between them. Germline loops: CDR1 MNHEY, CDR2 SVGEGT. The CDR3 region is CASSTGDQPQHF. The CDR3 region has the DNA TGTGCCAGCAGTACCGGAGATCAGCCCCAGCATTTT.

Details on this clonotype: This clone may be a read error of a much larger clone one base away. The chain has TRBV29-1 and TRBJ2-4; D unclear. The CDR3 runs to 11 residues. Looked up from germline, CDR1 is SQVTM and CDR2 is ANQGSEA. Trimming removed 7 bases at V and 4 bases at J, with 8 bases between. The CDR3 bases are TGCAGCGCTGTACAGAAAAACATTCAGTACTTC. This codes for CSAVQKNIQYF.

This chain uses TRBV7-2 with TRBJ2-1; perhaps TRBD1 as D (5 bases). The CDR3 is made up of 13 amino acids. The germline CDR1 and CDR2 sequences are SGHTA and FQGNSA. V lost 4 bases, J lost 7 bases, and 11 bases lay in between. Written as DNA, the CDR3 is TGTGCCAGCAGCTCCAGGGTCTCGAATGAGCAGTTCTTC. Translation: CASSSRVSNEQFF.

This clonotype was found a few times. V is TRBV6-2 or TRBV6-3 and J is TRBJ2-5; D unclear. This CDR3 contains 11 residues. The V gene's germline CDR1 is MNHEY and CDR2 SVGEGT. V lost 5 bases and J 5 bases, leaving 6 bases between the germline ends. The CDR3 DNA is TGTGCCAGCAGTAACGTCGAGACCCAGTACTTC. Encoded protein: CASSNVETQYF.

This rearrangement joins TRBV3-1 to TRBJ2-5; a possible D gene is TRBD2 (7 bases). The V gene lost 6 bases and the J gene lost 2 bases, with 13 bases spanning the gap. Per germline, CDR1 LGHDT and CDR2 YNNKEL (reference sequence). This CDR3 has 14 residues. The CDR3: CASRSRGAQETQYF. CDR3 DNA sequence: TGTGCCAGCAGATCCCGGGGGGCGCAAGAGACCCAGTACTTC.

V and J are TRBV3-1 and TRBJ2-3; D unclear. Per germline, CDR1 LGHDT and CDR2 YNNKEL (reference sequence). The length of the CDR3 is 14 residues. V lost 1 base to trimming and J lost 3 bases, with 8 bases between them. CDR3 amino acids: CASSQARATDTQYF. DNA of the CDR3: TGTGCCAGCAGCCAAGCCCGAGCTACAGATACGCAGTATTTT.

This clonotype was counted only a few times. V and J are TRBV21-1 and TRBJ2-5; TRBD2, the D gene given by the table, was not confirmed from the DNA. TRBV21-1 represents a pseudogene. The CDR3 length is 18 residues. The CDR3: CASSKDLRLAGAGKTQYF. CDR3 DNA: TGTGCCAGCAGCAAAGATTTACGGCTAGCGGGGGCCGGGAAGACCCAGTACTTC.

This clonotype was recorded many times. The chain combines TRBV6-2 or TRBV6-3 with TRBJ2-1; a weak D match, TRBD1 (5 bases). CDR3 length: 15 amino acids. The germline V gene has CDR1 MNHEY and CDR2 SVGEGT. V lost 4 bases and J lost 3, with 13 bases in between. For the CDR3, the DNA is TGTGCCAGCAGTTTCAGACAGAACAGCTACAATGAGCAGTTCTTC. Translated, it gives CASSFRQNSYNEQFF.